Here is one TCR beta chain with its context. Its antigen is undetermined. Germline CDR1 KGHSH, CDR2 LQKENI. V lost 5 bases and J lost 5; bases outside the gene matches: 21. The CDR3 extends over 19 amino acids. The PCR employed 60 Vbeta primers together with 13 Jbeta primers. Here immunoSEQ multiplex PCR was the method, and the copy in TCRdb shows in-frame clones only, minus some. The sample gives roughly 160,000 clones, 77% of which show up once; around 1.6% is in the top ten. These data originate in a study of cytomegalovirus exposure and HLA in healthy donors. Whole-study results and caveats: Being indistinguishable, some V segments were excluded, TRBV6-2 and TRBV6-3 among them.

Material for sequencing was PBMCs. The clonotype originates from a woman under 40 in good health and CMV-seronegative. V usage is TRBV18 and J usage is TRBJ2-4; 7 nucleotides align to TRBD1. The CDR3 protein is CASSLGDRQGHLRENIQYF. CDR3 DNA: TGTGCCAGCTCATTAGGGGATAGACAGGGACACCTGAGAGAAAACATTCAGTACTTC.